These 28 T cell receptor beta chains share one sample of origin, sequenced in a study of T-cell reconstitution after alpha-beta-depleted transplantation in children. The TCRbeta library incorporated unique molecular identifiers. TCRdb re-derived calls from the PCR reads in MiXCR, one entry per CDR3 protein. The data show 490,000 or so distinct CDR3 sequences, approximately 12% seen once. This sample comprised PBMCs from the stem cell graft donor, obtained from the stem cell graft. Receptors originate from a human donor who donated a stem cell graft to a child with combined immunodeficiency.

J is TRBJ2-7 and V is TRBV10-3, with unresolved D. The V gene lost 3 bases and the J gene lost 2 bases, with 8 bases spanning the gap. Germline-derived CDR1 and CDR2 are ENHRY and SYGVKD. The CDR3 runs to 13 residues. The CDR3 DNA reads TGTGCCATCAGTGACGGCTCAGCCTACGAGCAGTACTTC. This translates into CAISDGSAYEQYF.

The rearrangement uses TRBV20-1 and TRBJ2-7, with TRBD2 identical over 8 bases. Germline CDR1 is DFQATT and CDR2 is SNEGSKA (reference sequence). V was clipped by 5 bases and J by 2 bases; unmatched bases: 5. This CDR3 contains 13 residues. The CDR3 loop reads CSALERETYEQYF. The CDR3 region has the DNA TGCAGTGCTCTCGAGCGGGAGACCTACGAGCAGTACTTC.

There are a few counts of this clonotype. This chain connects TRBV6-1 to TRBJ1-1; D possibly corresponds to TRBD1 (6 bases). Germline V gene data show CDR1 as MNHNS and CDR2 as SASEGT. Trimming took 6 bases from V and 0 from J, leaving 11 bases between them. This CDR3 contains 14 residues. This chain's CDR3 is CASRLQGLNTEAFF. Written as DNA, the CDR3 is TGTGCCAGCAGACTACAGGGCCTGAACACTGAAGCTTTCTTT.

The chain is built from TRBV7-8 and TRBJ2-7; D possibly corresponds to TRBD2 (5 bases). CDR3 length equals 13 residues. V lost 4 bases and J lost 6, with 13 bases in between. Germline loops: CDR1 SGHVS, CDR2 FQNEAQ. The CDR3 nucleotides read TGTGCCAGCAGCTCATACGGGATTGGCGAGCAGTACTTC. Protein product: CASSSYGIGEQYF.

The chain has TRBV5-1 and TRBJ2-7; 8 bases match TRBD2. The germline V gene encodes CDR1 SGHRS and CDR2 YFSETQ. V shed 0 bases, J shed 4 bases, and the junction held 9 bases outside the gene matches. This CDR3 has 16 amino acids. CDR3 loop: CASSLALAEEGYEQYF. CDR3 nucleotides: TGCGCCAGCAGCTTGGCACTAGCGGAGGAAGGGTACGAGCAGTACTTC.

This clonotype has only a few counts. The V call is TRBV13, the J call TRBJ1-1, with 8 nucleotides matching TRBD1. There are 15 residues in the CDR3. Per germline, CDR1 PRHDT and CDR2 FYEKMQ (reference sequence). Germline trimming cut 5 bases from V and 6 bases from J; bases unmatched to any gene: 11. The CDR3 loop reads CASSPPLDRAPEAFF. The CDR3 bases are TGTGCCAGCAGCCCCCCACTGGACAGGGCCCCTGAAGCTTTCTTT.

The rearrangement links TRBV5-6 to TRBJ2-1, with no clear D. Germline V lookup: CDR1 SGHDT, CDR2 YYEEEE. V gave up 0 bases and J gave up 0 bases, with 7 bases separating them. The CDR3 covers 15 residues. The CDR3 DNA reads as TGTGCCAGCAGCTTGGAACAGAGCTCCTACAATGAGCAGTTCTTC. Residues: CASSLEQSSYNEQFF.

This clonotype was counted between two and nine times. The V gene is TRBV30, the J gene TRBJ2-7; the D is unclear. Germline lookup yields CDR1 GTSNPN and CDR2 SVGIG (reference sequence). The V end lost 4 bases, the J end lost 2 bases, and 6 bases lay between the germline ends. The CDR3 consists of 11 residues. CDR3 in DNA: TGTGCCTGGATCGGTACCTACGAGCAGTACTTC. Amino acid sequence: CAWIGTYEQYF.

This clonotype appeared many times. This chain joins TRBV12-3 or TRBV12-4 and TRBJ2-7; D might be TRBD1 (5 bases). The CDR3 consists of 15 residues. With 4 bases removed from V and 2 bases from J, the gap between germline ends came to 15 bases. CDR3 region: CASSYRQSPTYEQYF. CDR3 DNA sequence: TGTGCCAGCAGTTACCGACAGTCCCCAACCTACGAGCAGTACTTC.

This clonotype was seen ten or more times. V usage is TRBV5-1 and J usage is TRBJ2-5; 10 bases align to TRBD1. Trimming at V came to 3 bases and at J to 5 bases, leaving 7 bases not matched to a gene. Germline CDR1 is SGHRS and CDR2 is YFSETQ. CDR3 length: 15 residues. CDR3 region: CASSSPDRGLETQYF. The CDR3 nucleotides are TGCGCCAGCAGCTCTCCAGACAGGGGGCTTGAGACCCAGTACTTC.

A few counts support this clonotype. The rearrangement joins TRBV27 to TRBJ2-7, with a tentative D call TRBD1 (5 bases). V lost 8 bases and J 2 bases, leaving 16 bases between the germline ends. CDR1 MNHEY and CDR2 SMNVEV come from the germline V gene (reference sequence). The CDR3 consists of 14 residues. CDR3 sequence (DNA): TGTGCCAGCGGCAGATCAGGGATACCCTACGAGCAGTACTTC. This sequence encodes CASGRSGIPYEQYF.

The chain recombines TRBV24-1 with TRBJ2-7; 8 nucleotides match TRBD1. The CDR3 covers 13 residues. Germline V gene lookup returns CDR1 KGHDR and CDR2 SFDVKD. The V segment lost 5 bases and the J segment 1 base; nucleotides outside the gene matches: 0. CDR3 DNA: TGTGCCACCAGTGGGGACAGGTCCTACGAGCAGTACTTC. It encodes CATSGDRSYEQYF.

The CDR3 bases are TGTGCCAGCAGTAAGACAACGTCCAATTCACCCCTCCACTTT. Translation gives CASSKTTSNSPLHF. V and J are TRBV12-3 or TRBV12-4 and TRBJ1-6; D not certain. V lost 5 bases, J lost 7 bases, and 12 bases lay in between. This CDR3 contains 14 residues.

The CDR3 coding sequence is TGTGCCAGCAGCGTAGTTGCAGGGGGCGCCTACGAGCAGTACTTC. This codes for CASSVVAGGAYEQYF. This chain links TRBV9 with TRBJ2-7, with 8 bases that match TRBD1. V lost 0 bases and J lost 2; bases outside the gene matches: 4. This CDR3 is built from 15 residues. Germline V gene data show CDR1 as SGDLS and CDR2 as YYNGEE.

The chain links TRBV11-2 to TRBJ2-1; a weak D match, TRBD1 (5 bases). V lost 5 bases and J lost 0, with 17 bases in between. Per germline, CDR1 SGHAT and CDR2 FQNNGV. This CDR3 is 17 amino acids long. CDR3 DNA: TGTGCCAGCAGCACAGGACCGCTGACGAACTCCTACAATGAGCAGTTCTTC. Its protein product is CASSTGPLTNSYNEQFF.

In its sample, this clonotype was seen a few times. This chain joins TRBV6-1 and TRBJ2-7; D might be TRBD1 (6 bases). The CDR3 runs to 17 residues. The V gene lost 6 bases and the J gene lost 4 bases, with 25 bases spanning the gap. Germline loops: CDR1 MNHNS, CDR2 SASEGT. In DNA, the CDR3 is TGTGCCAGCAGCGACCCACCGCCCGGGACACTTTCTTACGAGCAGTACTTC. Protein: CASSDPPPGTLSYEQYF.

This chain joins TRBV18 and TRBJ2-7; D remains ambiguous. The V gene lost 3 bases and the J gene lost 3 bases, with 9 bases spanning the gap. The germline CDR1 and CDR2 sequences are KGHSH and LQKENI. The CDR3 is 13 amino acids. The CDR3 DNA reads TGTGCCAGCTCACCGAGCCCTTACTACGAGCAGTACTTC. As protein: CASSPSPYYEQYF.

This clonotype has just a few counts. The V gene is TRBV5-1, the J gene TRBJ1-5; D remains ambiguous. The germline V gene encodes CDR1 SGHRS and CDR2 YFSETQ. The CDR3 covers 13 residues. The germline V and J ends were trimmed by 4 bases and 7 bases, with 12 bases remaining between them. CDR3 region: CASSPLGGQPQHF. As DNA, the CDR3 is TGCGCCAGCAGCCCCCTCGGTGGCCAGCCCCAGCATTTT. Full variable domain (remainder filled in from reference TRBV5-1 and TRBJ1-5): KAGVTQTPRYLIKTRGQQVTLSCSPISGHRSVSWYQQTPGQGLQFLFEYFSETQRNKGNFPGRFSGRQFSNSRSEMNVSTLELGDSALYLCASSPLGGQPQHFGDGTRLSIL.

The V gene is TRBV29-1, the J gene TRBJ2-7; 7 bases are shared with TRBD2. CDR3 length: 12 amino acids. Per the germline V gene, CDR1 is SQVTM and CDR2 is ANQGSEA. The V gene end was trimmed by 4 bases and the J gene end by 6 bases; junction bases not matched to a gene: 6. This chain's CDR3 is CSVGAPGGEQYF. Here the CDR3 DNA reads TGCAGCGTTGGGGCCCCGGGGGGCGAGCAGTACTTC.

There are a few counts of this clonotype. J is TRBJ2-7 and V is TRBV5-1; D may be TRBD1 or TRBD2 (5 bases each). Germline-derived CDR1 and CDR2 are SGHRS and YFSETQ. This CDR3 contains 18 residues. V was clipped by 0 bases and J by 4 bases, with 23 bases between them. This chain's CDR3 is CASSLARGASLHPYEQYF. In DNA form, the CDR3 reads TGCGCCAGCAGCTTGGCCAGAGGGGCTTCCTTACACCCTTACGAGCAGTACTTC. Supplemented by reference TRBV5-1 and TRBJ2-7, the full variable domain reads KAGVTQTPRYLIKTRGQQVTLSCSPISGHRSVSWYQQTPGQGLQFLFEYFSETQRNKGNFPGRFSGRQFSNSRSEMNVSTLELGDSALYLCASSLARGASLHPYEQYFGPGTRLTVT.

The V gene is TRBV6-1, the J gene TRBJ1-1; no reliable D call. CDR3 length: 14 residues. Per germline, CDR1 MNHNS and CDR2 SASEGT. V dropped 7 bases and J dropped 0 bases, with 12 bases sitting between them. The CDR3 DNA sequence: TGTGCCAGCATAAAGGAGCGGATGAACACTGAAGCTTTCTTT. It yields the protein CASIKERMNTEAFF.

This clonotype was counted at least ten times. This chain connects TRBV4-2 to TRBJ1-1; D call uncertain. V lost 0 bases and J lost 4, with 6 bases in between. CDR1 is LGHNA and CDR2 is YNFKEQ in the germline V gene. CDR3 length: 13 amino acids. The CDR3 reads CASSQEFSTEAFF. DNA of the CDR3: TGTGCCAGCAGCCAAGAATTCAGCACTGAAGCTTTCTTT.

This clonotype appeared many times. CDR3 DNA sequence: TGTGCCAGCAGCTTACGTGGACAGTTGGGATACAATGAGCAGTTCTTC. It specifies CASSLRGQLGYNEQFF. The rearrangement links TRBV7-3 to TRBJ2-1; D possibly corresponds to TRBD1 (6 bases). Trimming shortened V by 2 bases and J by 4 bases, and 15 bases separated the two germline ends. This CDR3 is built from 16 residues. The germline V gene has CDR1 SGHTA and CDR2 FQGTGA.

This clonotype has a count of ten or more. The chain links TRBV20-1 to TRBJ2-1; a weak D match, TRBD1 (6 bases). V lost 0 bases, J lost 0 bases, and 12 bases lay in between. Germline CDR1 is DFQATT and CDR2 is SNEGSKA (reference sequence). This CDR3 comprises 16 residues. The CDR3, as DNA: TGCAGTGCTAGAGATTCCTACAGGGCCTCCTACAATGAGCAGTTCTTC. It yields the protein CSARDSYRASYNEQFF.

The CDR3 loop is CAISAGTETDTQYF. As DNA, the CDR3 is TGTGCCATCAGTGCTGGGACAGAGACAGATACGCAGTATTTT. The chain links TRBV10-3 to TRBJ2-3; TRBD1 matches 7 bases. The germline gives CDR1 ENHRY, CDR2 SYGVKD. CDR3 length: 14 amino acids. The J segment lost 3 bases and the V segment lost 4 bases, leaving 4 bases of the junction unmatched.

V is TRBV19 and J is TRBJ2-2; D gene ambiguous. Germline values: CDR1 LNHDA, CDR2 SQIVND (reference sequence). The CDR3 runs to 14 residues. Trimming stripped 6 bases from V and 4 bases from J, with 12 bases between. The CDR3 region is CASSMDLGTGELFF. The CDR3 region has the DNA TGTGCCAGTAGCATGGACCTAGGCACCGGGGAGCTGTTTTTT.

This clonotype was observed a handful of times. This chain joins TRBV5-5 and TRBJ2-1; tentative D call: TRBD1 (6 bases). Per germline, CDR1 SGHKS and CDR2 YYEKEE (reference sequence). The CDR3 runs to 16 residues. The V end lost 3 bases, the J end lost 1 base, and 14 bases lay between the germline ends. The CDR3 loop reads CASSYNKQGSYNEQFF. Written as DNA, the CDR3 is TGTGCCAGCAGCTACAACAAACAGGGATCCTACAATGAGCAGTTCTTC.

This chain connects TRBV20-1 to TRBJ2-3; no reliable D call. V was shortened by 7 bases and J by 2 bases, with 10 bases between the two germline ends. Germline-derived CDR1 and CDR2 are DFQATT and SNEGSKA (reference sequence). The CDR3 is 12 residues long. DNA of the CDR3: TGCAGTGTTCTAAGGGACACAGATACGCAGTATTTT. Translating it yields CSVLRDTDTQYF.